The 32 T cell receptor beta chains below all came from one sample that was sequenced in a study of blood T cell repertoires in COVID-19. The data were produced by immunoSEQ multiplex PCR, yet TCRdb's version contains in-frame clones alone and is incomplete. The sample records 260,000 or so clones, roughly four fifths being singletons. Input material: peripheral blood. The receptors shown here come from a woman in her 70s with acute or convalescent COVID-19.

This chain joins TRBV9 and TRBJ1-5, with 7 bases identical to TRBD1. V lost 1 base, J lost 5 bases, and 0 bases stayed unmatched. Germline CDR1 is SGDLS and CDR2 is YYNGEE. There are 13 residues in the CDR3. The CDR3 bases are TGTGCCAGCAGCGTACAGGGGGATCAGCCCCAGCATTTT. Translation gives CASSVQGDQPQHF.

This chain joins TRBV14 and TRBJ2-7, with D possibly TRBD1 on 6 matching bases. This CDR3 has 14 amino acids. Between the trimmed V and J ends, which lost 4 bases and 2 bases, there was a span of 12 bases. CDR1 is SGHDN and CDR2 is FVKESK in the germline V gene. The CDR3 DNA follows: TGTGCCAGCAGCCCCGTAGACAGGACCTACGAGCAGTACTTC. Translating gives CASSPVDRTYEQYF.

This clone was counted a few times. This chain connects TRBV9 to TRBJ2-3, with a possible D match to TRBD2 (5 bases). The germline V gene has CDR1 SGDLS and CDR2 YYNGEE. This CDR3 spans 16 amino acids. V lost 0 bases to trimming and J lost 1 base, with 12 bases between them. The CDR3 DNA reads TGTGCCAGCAGCGTAGCCGGGGTTTGGGGCACAGATACGCAGTATTTT. Its translation: CASSVAGVWGTDTQYF.

This clone was found a few times. The chain carries TRBV21-1 and TRBJ2-7; whether TRBD2, the table's D call, matches the DNA was not checked. TRBV21-1 is reported as a pseudogene. The CDR3 sequence is 15 residues long. The CDR3 spells CASTDTSGGAHEQYF. In DNA form, the CDR3 reads TGTGCCAGCACGGACACTAGCGGGGGGGCCCACGAGCAGTACTTC.

This sequence joins TRBV6-6 and TRBJ1-2; possible D gene TRBD1, 6 bases. V was cut by 11 bases and J by 7 bases, with 17 bases left in between. This CDR3 contains 12 residues. CDR1 is MNHNY and CDR2 is SVGAGI in the germline V gene (reference sequence). CDR3 sequence: CAGQTGLGGYTF. The CDR3 DNA reads as TGTGCCGGACAGACGGGTTTGGGTGGCTACACCTTC.

The V gene is TRBV29-1, the J gene TRBJ1-3; 7 positions agree with TRBD1. Unmatched junction bases numbered 7, after V lost 3 bases and J lost 5 bases. Looked up from germline, CDR1 is SQVTM and CDR2 is ANQGSEA. This CDR3 has 14 residues. The chain's CDR3 is CSVDQTGARNTIYF. In DNA form, the CDR3 reads TGCAGCGTTGACCAAACAGGGGCTAGAAACACCATATATTTT.

V usage is TRBV19 and J usage is TRBJ2-7, with TRBD1 identical over 10 bases. Germline V gives CDR1 LNHDA, CDR2 SQIVND (reference sequence). The trim removed 6 bases at V and 2 bases at J, leaving 7 bases unmatched. CDR3 size: 15 residues. The CDR3 reads CASSRSGQGAYEQYF. The CDR3 DNA reads as TGTGCCAGTAGCCGGTCCGGACAGGGGGCCTACGAGCAGTACTTC.

The chain employs TRBV7-2 and TRBJ1-5; the D is unclear. Germline lookup yields CDR1 SGHTA and CDR2 FQGNSA. V shed 5 bases and J shed 4 bases, with 15 bases lying between them. The CDR3 extends over 15 amino acids. The CDR3 sequence: CASSKGSSGNQPQHF. In DNA form, the CDR3 reads TGTGCCAGCAGCAAAGGGAGTAGCGGGAATCAGCCCCAGCATTTT. The full variable domain, its missing parts supplied by reference TRBV7-2 and TRBJ1-5, is GAGVSQSPSNKVTEKGKDVELRCDPISGHTALYWYRQSLGQGLEFLIYFQGNSAPDKSGLPSDRFSAERTGGSVSTLTIQRTQQEDSAVYLCASSKGSSGNQPQHFGDGTRLSIL.

The chain joins TRBV7-6 to TRBJ1-5; D remains unclear. The V end lost 1 base, the J end lost 7 bases, and 14 bases lay between the germline ends. The CDR3 runs to 15 residues. Germline V gene lookup returns CDR1 SGHVS and CDR2 FNYEAQ. CDR3 loop: CASSLGGAGGQPQHF. CDR3 sequence (DNA): TGTGCCAGCAGCTTAGGGGGAGCGGGAGGACAGCCCCAGCATTTT.

The sample holds one count of this clone. The chain combines TRBV14 with TRBJ1-1; 7 nucleotides line up with TRBD1. The CDR3 is 14 residues long. Germline values: CDR1 SGHDN, CDR2 FVKESK. With 4 bases clipped from V and 0 bases from J, the junction kept 2 bases outside the gene matches. CDR3: CASSLGQLNTEAFF. CDR3 in DNA: TGTGCCAGCAGCCTGGGACAGTTGAACACTGAAGCTTTCTTT. Full variable domain (remainder filled in from reference TRBV14 and TRBJ1-1): EAGVTQFPSHSVIEKGQTVTLRCDPISGHDNLYWYRRVMGKEIKFLLHFVKESKQDESGMPNNRFLAERTGGTYSTLKVQPAELEDSGVYFCASSLGQLNTEAFFGQGTRLTVV.

There are a few counts of this clone. This chain connects TRBV5-1 to TRBJ1-1, with D possibly matching TRBD1 (6 bases). The V end was cut by 4 bases, the J end by 0 bases, with 16 bases between. The CDR3 runs 16 residues. CDR1 SGHRS and CDR2 YFSETQ come from the germline V gene. The CDR3 bases are TGCGCCAGCAGCCCAAGCAGGGACACTTTGAACACTGAAGCTTTCTTT. It yields the protein CASSPSRDTLNTEAFF.

The chain carries TRBV7-2 and TRBJ2-1, with TRBD2 matching 10 bases. CDR1 and CDR2 from the germline V gene are SGHTA and FQGNSA. CDR3 length: 16 residues. J was trimmed by 4 bases and V by 1 base; bases with no gene match: 4. The CDR3, as DNA: TGTGCCAGCAGCTTAGAGGTTAGCGGGGGGTACAATGAGCAGTTCTTC. Protein product: CASSLEVSGGYNEQFF.

The chain recombines TRBV15 with TRBJ1-2; 8 bases are a match to TRBD1. V shed 1 base, J shed 4 bases, and the junction held 8 bases outside the gene matches. The CDR3 length is 16 residues. Germline lookup yields CDR1 LNHNV and CDR2 YYDKDF (reference sequence). CDR3 in amino acids: CATSRVGPGGGYGYTF. For the CDR3, the DNA is TGTGCCACCAGCAGAGTCGGGCCAGGGGGCGGCTATGGCTACACCTTC.

The chain carries TRBV24-1 and TRBJ1-5; unclear D gene. CDR1 and CDR2 (germline): KGHDR, SFDVKD. The CDR3 length is 13 residues. Trimming left V 5 bases short and J 7 bases short, with 11 bases between. The CDR3, as DNA: TGTGCCACCAGTGCCGTGACTGGACAGCCCCAGCATTTT. This encodes CATSAVTGQPQHF.

This clone is a singleton in its sample. This chain links TRBV10-3 with TRBJ2-2; 7 bases are a match to TRBD1. The CDR3 runs to 14 residues. V was pared by 11 bases and J by 0 bases, with 6 bases of the junction left unmatched. Germline assignment: CDR1 ENHRY and CDR2 SYGVKD. CDR3 in amino acids: CAAQGPANTGELFF. For the CDR3, the DNA is TGTGCCGCACAGGGGCCCGCGAACACCGGGGAGCTGTTTTTT.

CDR3 residues: CASSDYSNTGELFF. Written as DNA, the CDR3 is TGTGCCAGCAGTGACTACAGTAACACCGGGGAGCTGTTTTTT. The chain has TRBV6-4 and TRBJ2-2; D not resolved. V lost 1 base and J 2 bases, leaving 5 bases between the germline ends. Germline-derived CDR1 and CDR2 are MRHNA and SNTAGT. The CDR3 contains 14 residues.

The chain is built from TRBV6-2 or TRBV6-3 and TRBJ2-1; 8 positions match TRBD1. The trim removed 5 bases at V and 3 bases at J, leaving 12 bases unmatched. From germline, CDR1 is MNHEY and CDR2 SVGEGT. This CDR3 contains 17 residues. In DNA form, the CDR3 reads TGTGCCAGCAGTAAAGGACAGGGCCGCACGGTCTACAATGAGCAGTTCTTC. Translation: CASSKGQGRTVYNEQFF.

The CDR3, as DNA: TGTGCCAGCAGCTTAGACGCCTGTCTAGTGGTCAGCACTGAAGCTTTCTTT. It encodes CASSLDACLVVSTEAFF. The chain is built from TRBV11-3 and TRBJ1-1; D ambiguous. This CDR3 is built from 17 residues. V was pared by 0 bases and J by 4 bases, with 18 bases between. Germline V CDR1 and CDR2: SGHNT, YENEEA.

The rearrangement links TRBV13 to TRBJ2-2, with 10 positions matching TRBD2. V shed 5 bases, J shed 6 bases, and the junction held 6 bases outside the gene matches. This CDR3 comprises 15 residues. Germline V CDR1 and CDR2: PRHDT, FYEKMQ (reference sequence). CDR3 sequence (DNA): TGTGCCAGCAGCCCTAGCGGGGGCTTGGCCGGGGAGCTGTTTTTT. Protein: CASSPSGGLAGELFF.

The V and J genes are TRBV4-2 and TRBJ2-3, with a tentative D call TRBD1 (5 bases). The CDR3 runs to 14 residues. Germline V gene lookup returns CDR1 LGHNA and CDR2 YNFKEQ. V lost 1 base to trimming and J lost 4 bases, with 9 bases between them. As DNA, the CDR3 is TGTGCCAGCAGCCAAGTGGGGCCGTCAGATACGCAGTATTTT. Its protein is CASSQVGPSDTQYF.

This chain uses TRBV10-2 with TRBJ2-2; D gene uncertain. Germline V gene sequence: CDR1 WSHSY, CDR2 SAAADI. V was clipped by 4 bases and J by 6 bases, with 9 bases between them. There are 13 residues in the CDR3. CDR3 residues: CASSGQRPGELFF. The CDR3 region has the DNA TGCGCCAGCAGTGGTCAGCGCCCCGGGGAGCTGTTTTTT.

This chain uses TRBV7-9 with TRBJ1-2; 9 nucleotides align to TRBD1. V shed 5 bases, J shed 6 bases, and the junction held 16 bases outside the gene matches. The germline CDR1 and CDR2 sequences are SEHNR and FQNEAQ (reference sequence). This CDR3 spans 17 amino acids. This chain's CDR3 is CASSRHTRDRVRDGYTF. The CDR3 nucleotides are TGTGCCAGCAGCCGTCACACCCGGGACAGGGTACGAGATGGCTACACCTTC.

The chain combines TRBV6-5 with TRBJ2-7, with 12 bases identical to TRBD2. The CDR3 is 15 residues long. With 6 bases clipped from V and 3 bases from J, the junction kept 6 bases outside the gene matches. Germline CDR1 is MNHEY and CDR2 is SVGAGI. The CDR3 loop reads CASSRTSGDLYEQYF. Here the CDR3 DNA reads TGTGCCAGCAGCCGGACTAGCGGGGATCTCTACGAGCAGTACTTC.

This chain links TRBV6-1 with TRBJ2-7; weak D call: TRBD1 (6 bases). V was trimmed by 2 bases and J by 2 bases, leaving 13 bases between them. The CDR3 is 15 amino acids. Germline V CDR1 and CDR2: MNHNS, SASEGT. In DNA form, the CDR3 reads TGTGCCAGCAGTGAACAGGGGAGAAGAACCTACGAGCAGTACTTC. It yields the protein CASSEQGRRTYEQYF.

The chain couples TRBV20-1 to TRBJ2-7; D possibly corresponds to TRBD2 (5 bases). Germline CDR1 DFQATT, CDR2 SNEGSKA (reference sequence). V lost 3 bases and J 2 bases, leaving 8 bases between the germline ends. The CDR3 is 12 amino acids. The CDR3 region has the DNA TGCAGTGCTAGTCCCGGGACCTACGAGCAGTACTTC. It is translated as CSASPGTYEQYF.

This clone was seen just once. This chain uses TRBV5-1 with TRBJ1-1; 8 positions agree with TRBD1. V gave up 0 bases and J gave up 7 bases; unmatched junction bases: 5. Looked up from germline, CDR1 is SGHRS and CDR2 is YFSETQ. The CDR3 loop spans 14 amino acids. As DNA, the CDR3 is TGCGCCAGCAGCTTGGTCAGGGGGACAGGTGAAGCTTTCTTT. Protein product: CASSLVRGTGEAFF.

V usage is TRBV2 and J usage is TRBJ2-1; TRBD1 agrees at 7 bases. This CDR3 has 16 amino acids. Germline V gene lookup returns CDR1 SNHLY and CDR2 FYNNEI. The ends lost 6 bases at V and 7 bases at J; junction bases unmatched: 15. The CDR3 coding sequence is TGTGCCAGCAGAGGATACCGGGACAGACCATCTAATGAGCAGTTCTTC. It specifies CASRGYRDRPSNEQFF.

Here the CDR3 DNA reads TGTGCCAGCAGTCGAGGACAGGAACACAATGAGCAGTTCTTC. Translation gives CASSRGQEHNEQFF. The chain recombines TRBV3-1 (or the pseudogene TRBV3-2) with TRBJ2-1, with 7 bases fitting TRBD1. Losses at the gene ends were 6 bases for V and 5 bases for J; bases not matched to a gene: 7. The germline V gene has CDR1 LGHDT and CDR2 YNNKEL (reference sequence). The length of the CDR3 is 14 residues.

The V call is TRBV5-1, the J call TRBJ1-1; the match to TRBD1 covers 9 bases. Per germline, CDR1 SGHRS and CDR2 YFSETQ. The CDR3 runs 15 residues. J lost 9 bases, V lost 4 bases, and 13 bases had no gene match. CDR3 amino acids: CASSGNNPGQGKAFF. As DNA, the CDR3 is TGCGCCAGCAGCGGTAACAACCCGGGACAGGGAAAAGCTTTCTTT.

The chain combines TRBV18 with TRBJ2-1; TRBD1 is a possible D gene (5 bases). Germline V gene sequence: CDR1 KGHSH, CDR2 LQKENI. V was shortened by 1 base and J by 8 bases, with 15 bases between the two germline ends. The CDR3 is 15 amino acids. The CDR3 loop reads CASSPQGRVEHEQFF. The CDR3 nucleotides are TGTGCCAGCTCACCACAGGGCAGGGTAGAACATGAGCAGTTCTTC.

The rearrangement joins TRBV4-3 to TRBJ2-7, with TRBD1 as a possible D gene (6 bases). Trimming shortened V by 0 bases and J by 11 bases, and 14 bases separated the two germline ends. The CDR3 has 13 residues. Germline CDR1 and CDR2: LGHNA and YSLEER. CDR3 sequence: CASSQDLQGREYF. The DNA for the CDR3 is TGCGCCAGCAGCCAAGATTTGCAGGGGCGAGAGTACTTC.

This chain joins TRBV7-6 and TRBJ2-7; 8 nucleotides align to TRBD1. The CDR3 totals 15 residues. Germline V gene data show CDR1 as SGHVS and CDR2 as FNYEAQ. V dropped 5 bases and J dropped 3; count of bases not matched to a gene: 9. CDR3 sequence reads: CASSLGQGKGYEQYF. CDR3 DNA: TGTGCCAGCAGCCTCGGACAGGGAAAAGGCTACGAGCAGTACTTC.